Given below is one T cell receptor beta chain in context. Its antigen is still unknown. Donors uniformly comprised healthy Caucasians. This sample is part of a study of identical twins. Per the germline V gene, CDR1 is SGDLS and CDR2 is YYNGEE. V gave up 5 bases and J gave up 7 bases; unmatched junction bases: 21. This CDR3 region has 18 residues. In TCRdb, the 5' RACE reads were re-called with MiXCR into one record per CDR3 protein. This table holds approximately 550,000 distinct CDR3 sequences, 20% to 25% found once. Study-wide points: Conclusions rested on cross-sectional statistics rather than following the same donors. Beta out-of-frame sequences displayed a weaker excess of sharing between twins.

These same records also appear under a second study, on yellow fever vaccine responses in identical twins. That work contributes: A vaccine T cell response that seemed partly convergent and partly personalized was reported in twins.

V and J are TRBV9 and TRBJ2-1; 7 bases map to TRBD1. The source of this sequence is a woman aged 18-29 years in good health. Material: CD4+ T cells sorted from blood. CDR3 loop: CASSDRPGQTPFTNEQFF. The CDR3 bases are TGTGCCAGCAGTGACAGACCGGGACAGACACCTTTCACGAATGAGCAGTTCTTC.